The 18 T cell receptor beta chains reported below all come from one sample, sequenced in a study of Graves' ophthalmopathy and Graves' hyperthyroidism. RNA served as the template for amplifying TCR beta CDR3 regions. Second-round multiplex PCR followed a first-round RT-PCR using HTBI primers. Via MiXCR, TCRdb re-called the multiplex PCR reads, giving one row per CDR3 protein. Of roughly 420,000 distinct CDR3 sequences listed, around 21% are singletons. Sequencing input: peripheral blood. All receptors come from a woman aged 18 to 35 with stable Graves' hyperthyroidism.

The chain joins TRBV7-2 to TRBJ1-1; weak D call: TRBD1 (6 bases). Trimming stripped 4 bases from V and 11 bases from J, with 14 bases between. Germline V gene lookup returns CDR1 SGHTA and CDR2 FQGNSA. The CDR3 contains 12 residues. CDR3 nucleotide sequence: TGTGCCAGCAGCTACGTCCTCCAGGGGGCTTTCTTT. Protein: CASSYVLQGAFF.

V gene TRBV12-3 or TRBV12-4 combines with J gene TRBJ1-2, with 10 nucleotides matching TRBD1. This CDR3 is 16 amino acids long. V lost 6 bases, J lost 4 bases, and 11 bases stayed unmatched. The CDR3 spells CASSLQPGQGSYGYTF. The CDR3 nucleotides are TGTGCCAGCAGCCTTCAACCGGGACAGGGGAGCTATGGCTACACCTTC.

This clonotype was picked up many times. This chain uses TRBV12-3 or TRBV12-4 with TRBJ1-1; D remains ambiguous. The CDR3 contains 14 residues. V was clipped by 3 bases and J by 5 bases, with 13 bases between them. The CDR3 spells CASSLAASGTEAFF. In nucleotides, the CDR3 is TGTGCCAGCAGTTTGGCGGCCTCGGGGACTGAAGCTTTCTTT.

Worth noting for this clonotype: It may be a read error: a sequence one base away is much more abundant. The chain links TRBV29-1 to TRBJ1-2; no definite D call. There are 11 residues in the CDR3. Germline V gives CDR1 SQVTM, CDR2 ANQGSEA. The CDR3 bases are TGCAGCGTTGAAAATAACTATGGCTACAGCTTC. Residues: CSVENNYGYSF. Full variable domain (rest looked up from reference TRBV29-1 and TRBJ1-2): SAVISQKPSRDICQRGTSLTIQCQVDSQVTMMFWYRQQPGQSLTLIATANQGSEATYESGFVIDKFPISRPNLTFSTLTVSNMSPEDSSIYLCSVENNYGYSFGSGTRLTVV.

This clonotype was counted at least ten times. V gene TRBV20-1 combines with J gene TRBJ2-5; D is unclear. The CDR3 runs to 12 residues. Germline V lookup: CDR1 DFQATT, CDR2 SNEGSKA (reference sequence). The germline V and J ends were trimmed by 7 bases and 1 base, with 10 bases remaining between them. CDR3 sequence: CSGRRGQETQYF. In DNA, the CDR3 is TGCAGTGGCCGTAGAGGCCAAGAGACCCAGTACTTC.

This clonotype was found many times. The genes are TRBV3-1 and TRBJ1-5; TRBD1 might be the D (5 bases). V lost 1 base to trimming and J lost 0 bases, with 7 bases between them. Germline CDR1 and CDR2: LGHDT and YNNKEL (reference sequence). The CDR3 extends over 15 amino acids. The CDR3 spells CASSQGRGSNQPQHF. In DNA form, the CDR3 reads TGTGCCAGCAGCCAAGGGAGGGGTAGCAATCAGCCCCAGCATTTT.

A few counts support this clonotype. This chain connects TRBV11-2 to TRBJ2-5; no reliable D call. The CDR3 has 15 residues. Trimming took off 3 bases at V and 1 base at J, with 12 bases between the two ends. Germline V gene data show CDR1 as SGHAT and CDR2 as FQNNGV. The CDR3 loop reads CASSFVGRRQETQYF. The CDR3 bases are TGTGCCAGCAGCTTCGTTGGAAGACGCCAAGAGACCCAGTACTTC.

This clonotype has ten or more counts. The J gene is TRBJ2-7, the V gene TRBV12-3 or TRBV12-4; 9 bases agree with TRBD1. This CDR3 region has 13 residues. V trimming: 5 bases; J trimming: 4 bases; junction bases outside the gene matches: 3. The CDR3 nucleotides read TGTGCCAGCAGTGGGGACAGGGAGTACGAGCAGTACTTC. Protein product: CASSGDREYEQYF.

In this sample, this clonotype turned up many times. DNA for the CDR3: TGTGCCAGTAGTCTGGACAGGGGGCGAACCTACGAGCAGTACTTC. Its protein product is CASSLDRGRTYEQYF. The chain has TRBV19 and TRBJ2-7; 11 bases agree with TRBD1. This CDR3 is 15 amino acids long. The trim removed 5 bases at V and 2 bases at J, leaving 5 bases unmatched. Germline loops: CDR1 LNHDA, CDR2 SQIVND (reference sequence).

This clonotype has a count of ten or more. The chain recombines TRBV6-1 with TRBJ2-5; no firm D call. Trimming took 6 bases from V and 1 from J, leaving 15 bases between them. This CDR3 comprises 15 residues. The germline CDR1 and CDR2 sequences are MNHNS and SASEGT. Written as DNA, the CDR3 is TGTGCCAGCAGACCTACGACAAAAATCCAAGAGACCCAGTACTTC. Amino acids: CASRPTTKIQETQYF.

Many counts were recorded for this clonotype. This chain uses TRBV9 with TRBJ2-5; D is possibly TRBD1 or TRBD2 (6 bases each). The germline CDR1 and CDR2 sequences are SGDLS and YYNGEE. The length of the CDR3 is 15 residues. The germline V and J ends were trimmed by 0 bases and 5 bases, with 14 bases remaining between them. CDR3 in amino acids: CASSVGGGGWETQYF. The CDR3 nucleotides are TGTGCCAGCAGCGTAGGTGGAGGGGGTTGGGAGACCCAGTACTTC.

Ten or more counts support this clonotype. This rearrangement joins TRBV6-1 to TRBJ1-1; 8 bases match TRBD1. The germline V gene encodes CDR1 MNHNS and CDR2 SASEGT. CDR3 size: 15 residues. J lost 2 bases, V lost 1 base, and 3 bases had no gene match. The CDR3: CASSEGDRGNTEAFF. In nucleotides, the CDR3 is TGTGCCAGCAGTGAAGGAGACAGGGGAAACACTGAAGCTTTCTTT.

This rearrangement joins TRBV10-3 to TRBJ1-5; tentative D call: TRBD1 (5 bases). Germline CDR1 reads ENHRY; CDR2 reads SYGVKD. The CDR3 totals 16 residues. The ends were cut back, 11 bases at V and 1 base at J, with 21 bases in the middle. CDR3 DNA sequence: TGTGCCCTGGAAGGGCAGGGCAAAGGGAGCAATCAGCCCCAGCATTTT. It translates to CALEGQGKGSNQPQHF.

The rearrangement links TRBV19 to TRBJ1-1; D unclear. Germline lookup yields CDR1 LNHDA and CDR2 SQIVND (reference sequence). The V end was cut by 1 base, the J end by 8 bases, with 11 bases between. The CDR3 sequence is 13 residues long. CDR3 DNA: TGTGCCAGTAGTATAGGCCCCCGGCGGGAAGCTTTCTTT. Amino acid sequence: CASSIGPRREAFF.

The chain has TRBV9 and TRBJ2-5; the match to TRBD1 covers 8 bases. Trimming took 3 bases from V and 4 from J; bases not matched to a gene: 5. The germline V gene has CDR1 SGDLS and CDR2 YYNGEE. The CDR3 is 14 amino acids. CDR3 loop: CASSGHDRGETQYF. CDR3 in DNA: TGTGCCAGCAGCGGCCATGACAGGGGAGAGACCCAGTACTTC.

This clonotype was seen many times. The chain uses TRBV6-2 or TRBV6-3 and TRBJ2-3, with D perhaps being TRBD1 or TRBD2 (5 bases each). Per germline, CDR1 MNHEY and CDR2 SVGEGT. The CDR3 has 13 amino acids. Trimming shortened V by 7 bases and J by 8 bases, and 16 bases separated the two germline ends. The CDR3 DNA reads TGTGCCAGCACTGGCTTCGGGACGTCTACGCAGTATTTT. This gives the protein CASTGFGTSTQYF.

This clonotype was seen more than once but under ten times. The chain's CDR3 is CASSTGTNMGIQYF. The CDR3, as DNA: TGTGCCAGCAGCACCGGGACTAATATGGGCATTCAGTACTTC. J is TRBJ2-4 and V is TRBV6-2 or TRBV6-3, with TRBD2 identical over 7 bases. The CDR3 loop spans 14 amino acids. J lost 9 bases, V lost 6 bases, and 11 bases had no gene match. The germline V gene has CDR1 MNHEY and CDR2 SVGEGT.

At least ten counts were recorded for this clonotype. CDR3 amino acids: CASSEDRGRETQYF. The CDR3 DNA follows: TGTGCCAGCAGTGAAGACAGGGGACGAGAGACCCAGTACTTC. The genes are TRBV2 and TRBJ2-5; 7 bases are shared with TRBD1. The germline gives CDR1 SNHLY, CDR2 FYNNEI. The V gene end was trimmed by 1 base and the J gene end by 4 bases; junction bases not matched to a gene: 3. The CDR3 is 14 residues long.